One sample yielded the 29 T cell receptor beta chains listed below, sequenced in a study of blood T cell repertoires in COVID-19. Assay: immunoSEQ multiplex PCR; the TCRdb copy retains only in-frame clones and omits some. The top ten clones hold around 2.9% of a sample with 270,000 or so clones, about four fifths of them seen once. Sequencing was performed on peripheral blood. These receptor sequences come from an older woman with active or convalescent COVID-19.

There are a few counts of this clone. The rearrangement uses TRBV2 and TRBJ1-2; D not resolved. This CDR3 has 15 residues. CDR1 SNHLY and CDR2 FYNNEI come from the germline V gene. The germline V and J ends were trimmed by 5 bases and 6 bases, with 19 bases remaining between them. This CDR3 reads CASSPSATRTHGYTF. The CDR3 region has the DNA TGTGCCAGCAGTCCTTCGGCGACCAGGACTCATGGCTACACCTTC.

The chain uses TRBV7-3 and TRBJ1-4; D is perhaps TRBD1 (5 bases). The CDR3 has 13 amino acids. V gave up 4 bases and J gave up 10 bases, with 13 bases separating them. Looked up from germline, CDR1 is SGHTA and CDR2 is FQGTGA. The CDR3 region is CASSSEPGGKLFF. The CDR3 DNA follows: TGTGCCAGCAGCTCTGAGCCGGGGGGAAAACTGTTTTTT. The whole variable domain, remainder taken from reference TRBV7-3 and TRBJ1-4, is GAGVSQTPSNKVTEKGKYVELRCDPISGHTALYWYRQSLGQGPEFLIYFQGTGAADDSGLPNDRFFAVRPEGSVSTLKIQRTERGDSAVYLCASSSEPGGKLFFGSGTQLSVL.

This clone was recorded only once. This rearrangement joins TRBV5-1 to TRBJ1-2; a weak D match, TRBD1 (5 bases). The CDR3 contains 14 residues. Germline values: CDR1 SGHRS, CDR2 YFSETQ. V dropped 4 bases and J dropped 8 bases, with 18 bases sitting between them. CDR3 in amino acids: CASSAGPPEKGYTF. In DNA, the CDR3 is TGCGCCAGCAGCGCGGGACCGCCGGAGAAGGGCTACACCTTC.

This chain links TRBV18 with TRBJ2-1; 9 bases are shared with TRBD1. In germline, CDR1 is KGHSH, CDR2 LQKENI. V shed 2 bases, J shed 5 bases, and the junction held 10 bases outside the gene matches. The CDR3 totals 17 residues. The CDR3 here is CASSPSLTGGGHNEQFF. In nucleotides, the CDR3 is TGTGCCAGCTCACCATCCCTGACAGGGGGAGGACACAATGAGCAGTTCTTC.

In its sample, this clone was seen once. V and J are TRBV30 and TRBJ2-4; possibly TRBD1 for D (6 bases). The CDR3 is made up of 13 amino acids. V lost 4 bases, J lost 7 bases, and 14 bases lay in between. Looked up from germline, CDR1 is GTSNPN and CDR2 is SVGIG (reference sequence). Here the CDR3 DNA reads TGTGCCTGGAAGGTACCGAGGGGGAACATTCAGTACTTC. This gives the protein CAWKVPRGNIQYF.

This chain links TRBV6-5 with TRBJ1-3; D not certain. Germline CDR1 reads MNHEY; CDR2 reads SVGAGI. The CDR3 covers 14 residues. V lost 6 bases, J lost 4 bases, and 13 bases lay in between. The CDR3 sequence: CASSHPDMGNTIYF. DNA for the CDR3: TGTGCCAGCAGCCACCCTGACATGGGAAACACCATATATTTT.

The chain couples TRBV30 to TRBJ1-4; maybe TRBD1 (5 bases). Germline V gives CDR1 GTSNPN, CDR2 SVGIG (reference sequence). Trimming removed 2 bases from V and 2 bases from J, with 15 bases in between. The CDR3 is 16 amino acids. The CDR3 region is CAWSRGTAGTNEKLFF. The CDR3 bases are TGTGCCTGGAGTAGGGGAACGGCAGGGACTAATGAAAAACTGTTTTTT.

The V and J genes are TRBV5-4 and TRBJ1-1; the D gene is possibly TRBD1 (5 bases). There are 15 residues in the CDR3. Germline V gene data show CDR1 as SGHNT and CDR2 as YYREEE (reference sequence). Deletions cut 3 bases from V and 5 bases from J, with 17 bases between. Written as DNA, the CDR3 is TGTGCCAGCAGCTCGGGGGTTAGAGAGGGGACTGAAGCTTTCTTT. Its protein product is CASSSGVREGTEAFF.

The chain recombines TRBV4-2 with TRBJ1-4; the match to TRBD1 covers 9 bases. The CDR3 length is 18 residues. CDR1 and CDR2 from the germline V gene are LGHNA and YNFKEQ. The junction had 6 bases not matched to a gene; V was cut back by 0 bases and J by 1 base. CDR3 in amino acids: CASSQDPQGAGTNEKLFF. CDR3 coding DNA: TGTGCCAGCAGCCAAGATCCACAGGGGGCGGGAACTAATGAAAAACTGTTTTTT.

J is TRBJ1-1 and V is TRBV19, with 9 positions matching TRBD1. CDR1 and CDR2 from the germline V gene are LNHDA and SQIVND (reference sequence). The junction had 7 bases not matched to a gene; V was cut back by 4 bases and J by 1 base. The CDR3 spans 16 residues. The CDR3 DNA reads TGTGCCAGTAGTACCGGGTCGGGACAGGGGAACACTGAAGCTTTCTTT. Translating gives CASSTGSGQGNTEAFF.

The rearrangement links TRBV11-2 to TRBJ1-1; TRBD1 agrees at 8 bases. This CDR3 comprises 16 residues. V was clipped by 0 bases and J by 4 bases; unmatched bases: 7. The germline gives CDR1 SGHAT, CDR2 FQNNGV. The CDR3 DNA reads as TGTGCCAGCAGCTTAGATTTCGACAGGGGAGGCACTGAAGCTTTCTTT. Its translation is CASSLDFDRGGTEAFF.

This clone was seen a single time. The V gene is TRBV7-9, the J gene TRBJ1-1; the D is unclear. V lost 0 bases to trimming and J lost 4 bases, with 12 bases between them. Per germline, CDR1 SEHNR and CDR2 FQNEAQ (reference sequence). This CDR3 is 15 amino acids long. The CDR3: CASSLAQRRATEAFF. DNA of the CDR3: TGTGCCAGCAGCTTAGCGCAAAGGAGGGCCACTGAAGCTTTCTTT.

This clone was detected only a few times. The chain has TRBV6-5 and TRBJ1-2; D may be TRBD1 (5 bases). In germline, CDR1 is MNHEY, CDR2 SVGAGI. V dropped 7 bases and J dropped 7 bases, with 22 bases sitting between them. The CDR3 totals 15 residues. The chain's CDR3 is CASTIIHGGRGGYTF. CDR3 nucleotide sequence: TGTGCCAGCACCATAATCCACGGGGGAAGGGGTGGCTACACCTTC.

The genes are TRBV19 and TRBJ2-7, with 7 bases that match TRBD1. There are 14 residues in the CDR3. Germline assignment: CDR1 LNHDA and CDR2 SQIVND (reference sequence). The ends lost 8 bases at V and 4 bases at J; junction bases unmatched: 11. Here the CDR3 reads CASSKQGTSYEQYF. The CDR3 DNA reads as TGTGCCAGTTCAAAACAGGGGACCTCTTACGAGCAGTACTTC.

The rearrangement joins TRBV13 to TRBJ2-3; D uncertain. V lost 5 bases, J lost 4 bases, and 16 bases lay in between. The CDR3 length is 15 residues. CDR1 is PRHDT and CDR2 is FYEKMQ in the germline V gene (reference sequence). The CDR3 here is CASSALRGGPDTQYF. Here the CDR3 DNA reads TGTGCCAGCAGCGCCCTCAGAGGCGGTCCAGATACGCAGTATTTT.

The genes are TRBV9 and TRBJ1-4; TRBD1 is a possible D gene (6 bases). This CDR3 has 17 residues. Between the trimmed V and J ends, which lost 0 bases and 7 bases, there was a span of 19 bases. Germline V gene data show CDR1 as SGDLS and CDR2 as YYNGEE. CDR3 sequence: CASSVGPSGGAVEKLFF. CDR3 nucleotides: TGTGCCAGCAGCGTAGGGCCCTCTGGGGGGGCGGTTGAAAAACTGTTTTTT. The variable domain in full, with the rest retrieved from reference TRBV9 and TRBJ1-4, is DSGVTQTPKHLITATGQRVTLRCSPRSGDLSVYWYQQSLDQGLQFLIQYYNGEERAKGNILERFSAQQFPDLHSELNLSSLELGDSALYFCASSVGPSGGAVEKLFFGSGTQLSVL.

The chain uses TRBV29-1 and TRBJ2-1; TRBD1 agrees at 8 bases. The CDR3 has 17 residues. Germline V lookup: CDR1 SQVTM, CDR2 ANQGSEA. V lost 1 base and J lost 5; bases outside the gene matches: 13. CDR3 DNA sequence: TGCAGCGTTGAAGGAGGACAGGGTAAAGGACACCACAATGAGCAGTTCTTC. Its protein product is CSVEGGQGKGHHNEQFF.

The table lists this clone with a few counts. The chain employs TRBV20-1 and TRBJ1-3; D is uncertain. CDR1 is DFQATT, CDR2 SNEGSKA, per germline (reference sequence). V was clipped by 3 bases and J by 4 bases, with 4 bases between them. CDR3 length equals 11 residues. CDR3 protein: CSARRGNTIYF. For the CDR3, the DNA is TGCAGTGCTAGGAGGGGAAACACCATATATTTT.

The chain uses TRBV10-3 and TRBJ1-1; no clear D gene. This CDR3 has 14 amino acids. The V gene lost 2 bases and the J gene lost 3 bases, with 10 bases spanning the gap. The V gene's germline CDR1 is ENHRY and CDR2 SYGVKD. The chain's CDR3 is CAISETRGHTEAFF. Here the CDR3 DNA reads TGTGCCATCAGTGAGACCCGGGGTCACACTGAAGCTTTCTTT.

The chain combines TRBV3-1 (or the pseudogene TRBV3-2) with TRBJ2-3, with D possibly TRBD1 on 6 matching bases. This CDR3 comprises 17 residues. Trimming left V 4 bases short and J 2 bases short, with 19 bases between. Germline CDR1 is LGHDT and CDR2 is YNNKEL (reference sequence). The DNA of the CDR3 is TGTGCCAGCAGCCTGGCAGGGGTTCTCTTTTCCACAGATACGCAGTATTTT. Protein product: CASSLAGVLFSTDTQYF.

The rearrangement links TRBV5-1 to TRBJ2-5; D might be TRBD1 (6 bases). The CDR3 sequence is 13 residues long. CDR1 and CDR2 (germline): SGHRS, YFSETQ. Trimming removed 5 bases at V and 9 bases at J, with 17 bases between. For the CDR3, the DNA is TGCGCCAGCAGACCCGACAGGCAAGGGGCCCAGTACTTC. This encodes CASRPDRQGAQYF. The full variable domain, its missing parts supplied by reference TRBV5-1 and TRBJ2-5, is KAGVTQTPRYLIKTRGQQVTLSCSPISGHRSVSWYQQTPGQGLQFLFEYFSETQRNKGNFPGRFSGRQFSNSRSEMNVSTLELGDSALYLCASRPDRQGAQYFGPGTRLLVL.

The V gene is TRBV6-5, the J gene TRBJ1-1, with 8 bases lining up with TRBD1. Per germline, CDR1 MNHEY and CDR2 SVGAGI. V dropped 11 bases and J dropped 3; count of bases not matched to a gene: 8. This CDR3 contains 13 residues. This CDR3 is CAGPDRADTEAFF. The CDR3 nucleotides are TGTGCCGGACCGGACAGGGCTGACACTGAAGCTTTCTTT.

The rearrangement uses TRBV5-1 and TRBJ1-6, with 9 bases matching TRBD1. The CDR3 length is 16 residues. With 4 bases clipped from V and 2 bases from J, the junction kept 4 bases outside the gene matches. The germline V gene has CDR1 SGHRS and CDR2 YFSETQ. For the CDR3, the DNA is TGCGCCAGCAGCGAACAGGGGGCCACCTATAATTCACCCCTCCACTTT. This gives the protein CASSEQGATYNSPLHF.

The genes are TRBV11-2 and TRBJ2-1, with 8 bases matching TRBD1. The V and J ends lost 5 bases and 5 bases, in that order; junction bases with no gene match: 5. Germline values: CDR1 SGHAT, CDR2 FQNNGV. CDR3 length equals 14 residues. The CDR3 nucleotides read TGTGCCAGCAGCGGGGACAGGAGACACAATGAGCAGTTCTTC. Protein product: CASSGDRRHNEQFF.

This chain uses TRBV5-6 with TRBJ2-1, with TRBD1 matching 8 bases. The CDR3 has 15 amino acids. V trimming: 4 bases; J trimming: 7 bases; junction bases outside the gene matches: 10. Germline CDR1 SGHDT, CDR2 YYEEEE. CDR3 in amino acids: CASSLPGQGWNEQFF. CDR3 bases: TGTGCCAGCAGCCTTCCCGGACAGGGTTGGAATGAGCAGTTCTTC.

CDR3 amino acids: CASSAGWGRSDTEAFF. In DNA, the CDR3 is TGTGCCAGCAGCGCCGGGTGGGGCAGGAGCGACACTGAAGCTTTCTTT. The chain combines TRBV7-2 with TRBJ1-1, with D possibly matching TRBD1 (5 bases). The CDR3 covers 16 residues. Trimming took 5 bases from V and 3 from J, leaving 19 bases between them. From germline, CDR1 is SGHTA and CDR2 FQGNSA. The full variable domain, its missing parts supplied by reference TRBV7-2 and TRBJ1-1, is GAGVSQSPSNKVTEKGKDVELRCDPISGHTALYWYRQSLGQGLEFLIYFQGNSAPDKSGLPSDRFSAERTGGSVSTLTIQRTQQEDSAVYLCASSAGWGRSDTEAFFGQGTRLTVV.

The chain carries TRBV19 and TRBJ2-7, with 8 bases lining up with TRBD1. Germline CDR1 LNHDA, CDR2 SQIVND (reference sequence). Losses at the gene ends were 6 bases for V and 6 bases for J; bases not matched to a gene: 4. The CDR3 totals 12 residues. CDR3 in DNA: TGTGCCAGTAGAACAGGGGGAGCCGAGCAGTACTTC. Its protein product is CASRTGGAEQYF.

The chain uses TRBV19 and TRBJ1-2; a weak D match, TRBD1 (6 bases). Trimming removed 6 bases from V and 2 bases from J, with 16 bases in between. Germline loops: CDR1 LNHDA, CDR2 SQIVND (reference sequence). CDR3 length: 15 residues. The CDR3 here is CASRISGHNNYGYTF. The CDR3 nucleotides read TGTGCCAGTAGGATCTCGGGACATAACAACTATGGCTACACCTTC.

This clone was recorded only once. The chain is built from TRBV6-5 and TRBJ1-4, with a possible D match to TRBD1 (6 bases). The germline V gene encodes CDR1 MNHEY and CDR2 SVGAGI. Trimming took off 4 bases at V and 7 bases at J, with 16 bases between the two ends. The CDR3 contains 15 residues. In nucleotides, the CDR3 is TGTGCCAGCAGTTGGGGGCAGGCCGACGGTGAAAAACTGTTTTTT. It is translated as CASSWGQADGEKLFF.